This entry lists 2 T cell receptor beta chains sequenced from one sample in a study of blood T cells in healthy people across ages (dated by TCRdb to the mid-2010s). Library generation was performed with 5' RACE. Sequenced on an Illumina HiSeq 2500. The second PCR ran for about 6 to 11 cycles and used a J-beta primer mix along with a sample-barcoded 5' primer. TCRdb reworked the public reads: Q25 trimming with fastp, MiXCR clone assembly, productive beta chains retained. Rows with a matching CDR3 protein are joined into one entry that keeps the most common DNA and genes. A total of some 790,000 distinct CDR3 sequences appear in this sample, roughly 26% of them only once. Approximately 15% of the sample comes from the top ten. Sequences were obtained from blood. The receptors were gathered from a woman of 80 years or more in good health.

This clonotype was detected a few times. This chain links TRBV7-2 with TRBJ2-1, with D uncertain. CDR1 SGHTA and CDR2 FQGNSA come from the germline V gene. V was shortened by 5 bases and J by 10 bases, with 15 bases between the two germline ends. The CDR3 totals 13 residues. CDR3 loop: CASSLHSSREQFF. CDR3 DNA: TGTGCCAGCAGCCTTCATAGCTCGCGAGAGCAGTTCTTC.

This clonotype was recorded at least ten times. The chain links TRBV10-3 to TRBJ2-3, with 7 bases that match TRBD2. The CDR3 consists of 15 residues. J gave up 2 bases and V 3 bases, and 5 bases lay outside the gene matches. The germline V gene encodes CDR1 ENHRY and CDR2 SYGVKD. The CDR3, as DNA: TGTGCCATCAGTGATGGTAGCGGGCACACAGATACGCAGTATTTT. Its protein product is CAISDGSGHTDTQYF.